The source of this TCR beta chain is a study of T cell responses to AZD1222 COVID-19 vaccine. Study-level background: Researchers grouped second doses given at about 4 or about 12 weeks into one pool.

Notes on this clone: Its antigen is unidentified.

Study-level findings and limits: Mostly white British, mostly female donors; authors suggested clonal diversity may be underestimated.

Using immunoSEQ multiplex PCR, the repertoire was profiled, and TCRdb retains in-frame clones only, with some absent. This repertoire shows more than 100,000 clones, around 88% found once; its top ten account for approximately 5%. This CDR3 is 17 amino acids long. Germline CDR1 and CDR2: SEHNR and FQNEAQ (reference sequence). Trimming removed 2 bases at V and 6 bases at J, with 17 bases between. The material sequenced was peripheral blood, taken on day 0 of AZD1222 vaccination. This chain uses TRBV7-9 with TRBJ1-6; D is unclear. This sequence was found in an adult in good health. DNA of the CDR3: TGTGCCAGCAGCTTAAATTCCTGGGGTGCACCTAATTCACCCCTCCACTTT. Encoded protein: CASSLNSWGAPNSPLHF.